This TCR beta chain comes out of a study of T cells in tuberculosis. Cells were sorted from thawed PBMC rested overnight and stained with GMM-loaded CD1B tetramer, viability dye and anti-CD3. C32 glucose monomycolate from Rhodococcus equi was loaded onto the CD1B tetramers. About 100,000 tetramer-negative cells were sorted from each donor. Germline V gives CDR1 SEHNR, CDR2 FQNEAQ (reference sequence). This CDR3 has 10 residues. Between the trimmed V and J ends, which lost 4 bases and 8 bases, there was a span of 5 bases. Clones were sequenced by immunoSEQ multiplex PCR, and TCRdb holds only the in-frame ones, with some missing. The data show approximately 59,000 clones, with 88% seen just once and 21% held by the top ten.

The specimen was CD1b-GMM tetramer-negative cells sorted from PBMCs. The J gene is TRBJ1-1, the V gene TRBV7-9, with D uncertain. The source is an adult woman with latent tuberculosis. For the CDR3, the DNA is TGTGCCAGCAGCTCCCTAGAAGCTTTCTTT. Translated, it gives CASSSLEAFF.